The rows below give T cell receptor beta chains drawn from one sample of a study of CD8+CD57+ T cells in acquired aplastic anemia. MiXCR, run by TCRdb on the reads, gives a single entry per CDR3 protein. In the table there are about 170,000 distinct CDR3 sequences, approximately 60% of which are singletons. Material for sequencing was sorted CD4+, CD8+, or CD8+CD57+ T cells (not recorded which) from PBMCs. These receptors were obtained from a human donor in good health. Each CDR3 is given without its conserved first and last residue. A D gene is named only where the DNA matches it firmly. Size is stated for part of the rows, as once, few or many counts, or as a class when the clone is expanded.

size: NA; V: TRBV20-1; D: NA; CDR3: SAGTGIGYGYT
size: once; V: TRBV7-3; D: TRBD1; CDR3: ASSGDRGYEQY
size: NA; V: TRBV20-1; D: TRBD2; CDR3: SAREGLAFYNEQF
size: NA; V: TRBV27; D: NA; CDR3: ASTHLGLLNEQF
size: many; V: TRBV7-8; D: TRBD1; CDR3: ASSLEPTGVSNQPQH
size: NA; V: TRBV12-3/TRBV12-4; D: TRBD2; CDR3: ASSSASGSYEQY
size: NA; V: TRBV7-2; D: NA; CDR3: ASQGGGGDTQY
size: NA; V: TRBV15; D: NA; CDR3: ATSRGGRGPGGTQY
size: NA; V: TRBV2; D: NA; CDR3: ASSGNFYEQY
size: many; V: TRBV4-2; D: TRBD2; CDR3: ASSQERAGEGTGHTDTQY
size: NA; V: TRBV7-6; D: TRBD1; CDR3: ASAEGAWGNQPQH
size: once; V: TRBV5-1; D: NA; CDR3: ASSSGRDTIY
size: many; V: TRBV7-2; D: TRBD1; CDR3: ASSLPDRETYEQY
size: few; V: TRBV19; D: NA; CDR3: ASSIAGLVLPLH
size: many; V: TRBV2; D: TRBD1; CDR3: AISEGQGAGEQY
size: NA; V: TRBV6-1; D: TRBD1; CDR3: AAGQVTYEQY
size: NA; V: TRBV20-1; D: TRBD2; CDR3: SASAGTSEYEQY
size: few; V: TRBV29-1; D: NA; CDR3: SVAGTGANVLT
size: many; V: TRBV6-1; D: NA; CDR3: ASSVGQPPQY
size: NA; V: TRBV7-9; D: NA; CDR3: ASSSDTAAYEQY
size: many; V: TRBV13; D: NA; CDR3: ASSSRRVGETQY
size: NA; V: TRBV20-1; D: TRBD1; CDR3: SALQGANTEAF
size: NA; V: TRBV18; D: TRBD2; CDR3: ASSALAADTQY
size: NA; V: TRBV7-9; D: NA; CDR3: ASSLGSGEAF
size: NA; V: TRBV2; D: NA; CDR3: ASSWGYYNSPLH
size: NA; V: TRBV15; D: TRBD1; CDR3: ATSRGTGFYNSPLH
size: NA; V: TRBV19; D: NA; CDR3: ASSTGSTIY
size: NA; V: TRBV10-1; D: NA; CDR3: ATHWTPSWGYNSPLH
size: many; V: TRBV29-1; D: TRBD2; CDR3: SVNLGTSSYEQY
size: NA; V: TRBV7-9; D: NA; CDR3: ASSVGERQPQH
size: few; V: TRBV5-6; D: TRBD1; CDR3: ASSYGQGGSPLH
size: few; V: TRBV5-1; D: NA; CDR3: ASSLVQESPLH
size: NA; V: TRBV10-3; D: NA; CDR3: ASSESGDEKLF
size: NA; V: TRBV3-1; D: TRBD1; CDR3: ASSQTGGLSGANVLT
size: many; V: TRBV7-8; D: NA; CDR3: ASSGVALSSYNEQF
size: NA; V: TRBV7-6; D: TRBD2; CDR3: ASSSNSGTNTGELF
size: NA; V: TRBV29-1; D: TRBD1; CDR3: SVAQGYNQPQH
size: NA; V: TRBV19; D: NA; CDR3: ASRTGYSNQPQH
size: many; V: TRBV4-2; D: NA; CDR3: ASSQDLSSYNEQF
size: NA; V: TRBV7-9; D: TRBD2; CDR3: ASSVAVAGYEQC
size: NA; V: TRBV19; D: NA; CDR3: ASSMGVNYGYT
size: NA; V: TRBV10-2; D: TRBD2; CDR3: ASSKRASGANGEQY
size: NA; V: TRBV29-1; D: NA; CDR3: SVLQGRPNSGNTIY
size: NA; V: TRBV7-6; D: NA; CDR3: ASSLGSWPIQETQY
size: NA; V: TRBV20-1; D: NA; CDR3: SAIRGFASNTEAF
size: NA; V: TRBV7-8; D: NA; CDR3: ASSFHQGRGGSPLH
size: NA; V: TRBV24-1; D: TRBD1; CDR3: ATSDASVRGQGKGEQF
size: NA; V: TRBV7-3; D: NA; CDR3: ASSDPQGFYGYT